The clone carrying this T cell receptor (beta chain) came up a few times. Antigen: not known. Germline V gene sequence: CDR1 SNHLY, CDR2 FYNNEI. CDR3 length: 15 amino acids. The J segment lost 6 bases and the V segment lost 8 bases, leaving 11 bases of the junction unmatched. The survey-level immunoSEQ assay was used. Original methodology: The detection floor for productive clonotype frequency was 2.59 x 10-5. The table came from immunoSEQ multiplex PCR; TCRdb's copy has only in-frame clones and leaves some out. The DNA gave D and trimming, while V, J and clone size come from that table. The sample lists almost 20,000 clones; approximately 84% were seen once. The data derive from a study of STAT5B mutations in CD4+ large granular lymphocyte leukemia. Study results and limitations: No patients shared main leukemic clonotypes, though roughly 25% appeared at low frequency elsewhere.

The TCR was taken from a human donor in good health. The rearrangement links TRBV2 to TRBJ1-5; 9 bases agree with TRBD1. The sequencing input was CD4+ T cells from blood buffy coats. CDR3 sequence reads: CASGLRDRDFQPQHF. In DNA form, the CDR3 reads TGTGCCAGCGGACTCCGGGACAGGGATTTTCAGCCCCAGCATTTT.